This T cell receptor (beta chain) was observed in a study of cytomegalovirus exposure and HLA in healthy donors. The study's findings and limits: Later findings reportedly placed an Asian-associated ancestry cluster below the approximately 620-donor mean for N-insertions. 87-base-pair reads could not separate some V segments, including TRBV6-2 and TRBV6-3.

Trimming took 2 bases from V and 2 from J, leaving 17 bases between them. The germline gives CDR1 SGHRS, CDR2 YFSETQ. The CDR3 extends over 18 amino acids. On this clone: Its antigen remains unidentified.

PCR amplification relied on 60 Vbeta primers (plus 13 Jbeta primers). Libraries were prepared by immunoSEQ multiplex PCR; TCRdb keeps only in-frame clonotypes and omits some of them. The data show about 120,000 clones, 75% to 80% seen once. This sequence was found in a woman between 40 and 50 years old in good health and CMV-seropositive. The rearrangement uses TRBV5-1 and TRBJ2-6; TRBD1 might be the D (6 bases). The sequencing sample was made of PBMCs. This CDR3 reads CASSFNQGRFAGANVLTF. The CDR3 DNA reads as TGCGCCAGCAGCTTCAATCAGGGGCGATTCGCTGGGGCCAACGTCCTGACTTTC.